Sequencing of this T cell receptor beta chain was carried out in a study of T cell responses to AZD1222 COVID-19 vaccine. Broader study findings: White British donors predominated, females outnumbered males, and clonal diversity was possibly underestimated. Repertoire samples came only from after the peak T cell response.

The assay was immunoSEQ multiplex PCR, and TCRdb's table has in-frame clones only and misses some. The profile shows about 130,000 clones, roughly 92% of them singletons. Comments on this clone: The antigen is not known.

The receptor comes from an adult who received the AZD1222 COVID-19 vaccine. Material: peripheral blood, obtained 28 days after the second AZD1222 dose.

CDR3 nucleotide sequence: TGTGCCAGTAGTCCTCGGGACGGTAATTCACCCCTCCACTTT. Its protein product is CASSPRDGNSPLHF. This chain links TRBV19 with TRBJ1-6; D may be TRBD1 (5 bases). CDR3 length equals 14 residues. From germline, CDR1 is LNHDA and CDR2 SQIVND (reference sequence). Trimming shortened V by 5 bases and J by 6 bases, and 11 bases separated the two germline ends.